Listed below are T cell receptor beta chains from one sample, sequenced in a study of pediatric ulcerative colitis. Data came from immunoSEQ multiplex PCR; TCRdb stores just in-frame clones and leaves some out. The table records more than 50,000 clones, over 80% of them present only once. Material for sequencing was blood. Source of these receptors: a boy between 10 and 17 years old who was a control in a study of pediatric ulcerative colitis. Both conserved end residues are part of each CDR3. D genes are given only for firm matches. The listing skips clone size in some rows; elsewhere it reads once, few, many or a size class.

-	-	TRBV5-1	TRBJ1-1	CASSLTGKNTEAFF	TGCGCCAGCAGCTTGACAGGGAAGAACACTGAAGCTTTCTTT
-	-	TRBV5-4	TRBJ1-2	CASSLDSGSYYGYTF	TGTGCCAGCAGCTTGGATTCCGGCAGCTACTATGGCTACACCTTC
-	-	TRBV19	TRBJ2-7	CASSNTGEGTYEQYF	TGTGCCAGTAGTAACACAGGGGAGGGGACCTACGAGCAGTACTTC
TRBD1	-	TRBV5-4	TRBJ1-2	CASSYGQGRDYGYTF	TGTGCCAGCAGTTACGGACAGGGGCGGGACTATGGCTACACCTTC
TRBD2	-	TRBV7-2	TRBJ2-3	CASSLLPGLNTDTQYF	TGTGCCAGCAGCTTGCTGCCGGGACTAAACACAGATACGCAGTATTTT
-	-	TRBV6-1	TRBJ2-7	CASSGIPRAYEQYF	TGTGCCAGCAGTGGCATTCCCAGGGCCTACGAGCAGTACTTC
-	-	TRBV10-1	TRBJ2-1	CASSEGAFEQFF	TGCGCCAGCAGTGAGGGGGCGTTTGAGCAGTTCTTC
-	-	TRBV19	TRBJ2-5	CASSTRLQETQYF	TGTGCCAGTAGTACACGGCTGCAAGAGACCCAGTACTTC
-	-	TRBV28	TRBJ2-7	CASSDSGTSYEQYF	TGTGCCAGCAGTGACAGTGGAACCTCCTACGAGCAGTACTTC
-	-	TRBV6-1	TRBJ1-2	CASSATGSNYGYTF	TGTGCCAGCAGCGCCACAGGGTCCAACTATGGCTACACCTTC
-	-	TRBV28	TRBJ1-5	CASSSLGLRGGNQPQHF	TGTGCCAGCAGTTCCCTGGGGTTGAGGGGGGGTAATCAGCCCCAGCATTTT
TRBD1	-	TRBV5-6	TRBJ1-2	CASSLQGHGYTF	TGTGCCAGCTCCTTACAGGGGCACGGCTACACCTTC
-	few	TRBV5-1	TRBJ2-2	CASSLNPTGELFF	TGCGCCAGCAGCCTGAACCCCACCGGGGAGCTGTTTTTT
-	-	TRBV19	TRBJ2-1	CASSIGHHEQFF	TGTGCCAGTAGTATAGGTCACCATGAGCAGTTCTTC
TRBD1	-	TRBV4-3	TRBJ2-7	CASSQGQGSYEQYF	TGCGCCAGCAGCCAGGGACAGGGTAGCTACGAGCAGTACTTC
-	once	TRBV7-2	TRBJ2-6	CASSLLDSGANVLTF	TGTGCCAGCAGCTTATTGGACTCTGGGGCCAACGTCCTGACTTTC
-	-	TRBV28	TRBJ1-1	CASRQGNTEAFF	TGTGCCAGCAGACAGGGCAATACTGAAGCTTTCTTT
-	-	TRBV7-9	TRBJ2-1	CASSLYQRNEQFF	TGTGCCAGCAGCCTTTATCAGAGGAATGAGCAGTTCTTC
-	few	TRBV4-2	TRBJ1-5	CASSQDSIWRQGNQPQHF	TGTGCCAGCAGCCAAGATTCCATCTGGCGACAGGGCAATCAGCCCCAGCATTTT
TRBD1	once	TRBV4-3	TRBJ2-7	CASSQVLGTDIEQYF	TGCGCCAGCAGCCAAGTTTTAGGGACAGATATCGAGCAGTACTTC
-	-	TRBV5-1	TRBJ1-6	CASSFGNSPLHF	TGCGCCAGCAGCTTCGGCAATTCACCCCTCCACTTT
TRBD2	-	TRBV29-1	TRBJ2-1	CSVDYAGGYNEQFF	TGCAGCGTTGATTACGCGGGGGGCTACAATGAGCAGTTCTTC
TRBD2	once	TRBV7-2	TRBJ2-7	CASSGWTSGAYEQYF	TGTGCCAGCAGCGGATGGACTAGCGGCGCCTACGAGCAGTACTTC
TRBD1	-	TRBV25-1	TRBJ1-1	CASSEQGAGTEAFF	TGTGCCAGCAGTGAACAGGGGGCCGGCACTGAAGCTTTCTTT
TRBD1	-	TRBV5-1	TRBJ1-1	CASSLDRGNTEAFF	TGCGCCAGCAGCTTGGACAGGGGGAACACTGAAGCTTTCTTT
-	-	TRBV5-8	TRBJ2-1	CASSLYGNYNEQFF	TGTGCCAGCAGCTTGTACGGAAACTACAATGAGCAGTTCTTC
TRBD2	-	TRBV5-6	TRBJ2-3	CASSPTGLAVITDTQYF	TGTGCCAGCAGCCCGACCGGACTAGCGGTCATCACAGATACGCAGTATTTT
TRBD2	-	TRBV15	TRBJ2-2	CATSRDRAGRSAGELFF	TGTGCCACCAGCAGAGATCGAGCGGGGCGGTCGGCCGGGGAGCTGTTTTTT
TRBD1	-	TRBV6-1	TRBJ1-4	CASSESLGQSGGEKLFF	TGTGCCAGCAGTGAATCACTGGGACAGAGTGGGGGTGAAAAACTGTTTTTT
-	-	TRBV6-5	TRBJ2-7	CASSDLTSNYEQYF	TGTGCCAGCAGTGACTTGACTAGTAACTACGAGCAGTACTTC
-	-	TRBV25-1	TRBJ2-6	CASNPLGANVLTF	TGTGCCAGCAATCCCCTGGGGGCCAACGTCCTGACTTTC
-	once	TRBV6-1	TRBJ2-7	CASSGNSYEQYF	TGTGCCAGCAGTGGGAATTCCTACGAGCAGTACTTC
-	-	TRBV29-1	TRBJ1-2	CSVVRDPSGPYGYTF	TGCAGCGTTGTCCGGGACCCCAGTGGCCCCTATGGCTACACCTTC
TRBD2	-	TRBV18	TRBJ2-1	CASSLGVAGTVAYNEQFF	TGTGCCAGCTCATTAGGGGTAGCGGGGACCGTTGCTTACAATGAGCAGTTCTTC
TRBD1	once	TRBV28	TRBJ2-2	CAGTGVSGELFF	TGTGCCGGGACAGGGGTATCCGGGGAGCTGTTTTTT
-	-	TRBV25-1	TRBJ2-5	CATRRNQETQYF	TGTGCCACAAGAAGAAACCAAGAGACCCAGTACTTC
-	-	TRBV10-3	TRBJ1-2	CAISAEDNYGYTF	TGTGCCATCAGTGCTGAGGACAACTATGGCTACACCTTC
TRBD1	few	TRBV27	TRBJ1-1	CASSLVGQGRPFF	TGTGCCAGCAGTTTAGTTGGACAGGGACGACCTTTCTTT
TRBD1	-	TRBV6-1	TRBJ1-4	CASSERIPFSLLVEGAYEKLFF	TGTGCCAGCAGTGAACGTATCCCGTTCTCCCTTTTGGTAGAGGGGGCTTATGAAAAACTGTTTTTT
-	once	TRBV6-5	TRBJ1-4	CASTLRGGAGEKLFF	TGTGCCAGCACCCTCCGGGGAGGGGCGGGTGAAAAACTGTTTTTT
-	-	TRBV29-1	TRBJ1-5	CSVGGYSNQPQHF	TGCAGCGTTGGGGGGTATAGCAATCAGCCCCAGCATTTT
-	-	TRBV6-4	TRBJ2-3	CASSYGLGTTDTQYF	TGTGCCAGCAGTTACGGACTGGGGACGACAGATACGCAGTATTTT
-	-	TRBV10-3	TRBJ1-2	CAISESKWGANGYTF	TGTGCCATCAGTGAGTCGAAATGGGGGGCAAATGGCTACACCTTC
-	-	TRBV20-1	TRBJ1-2	CRALGGYGYTF	TGCAGGGCACTCGGGGGCTATGGCTACACCTTC
TRBD1	once	TRBV27	TRBJ2-2	CASSFVIGTGEGELFF	TGTGCCAGCAGTTTTGTTATTGGGACAGGGGAAGGGGAGCTGTTTTTT
-	once	TRBV11-2	TRBJ1-4	CASSWATNEKLFF	TGTGCCAGCAGCTGGGCTACTAATGAAAAACTGTTTTTT